The clone carrying this T cell receptor beta chain was counted between two and nine times. Its antigen remains unidentified. CDR1 is SGHRS and CDR2 is YFSETQ in the germline V gene. V shed 4 bases and J shed 0 bases, with 17 bases lying between them. The length of the CDR3 is 16 residues. These data originate in a study of CD8 T cells in ankylosing spondylitis. Study results and limitations: Characteristic, it appeared, of ankylosing spondylitis blood was a TCR beta motif of fewer than 10 highly homologous variants.

The TCR beta libraries were generated through quantitative 5'-RACE incorporating molecular barcodes. MiXCR, run by TCRdb on the 5' RACE reads, gives a single entry per CDR3 protein. The sample lists some 400,000 distinct CDR3 sequences; 20% to 25% were seen once. Sequencing was performed on blood, either unsorted or a sorted T cell fraction (not recorded which). This chain links TRBV5-1 with TRBJ2-7; D unclear. This receptor was identified in a male donor with ankylosing spondylitis. The chain's CDR3 is CASSGGGSRSSYEQYF. For the CDR3, the DNA is TGCGCCAGCAGCGGCGGTGGTAGCCGGAGCTCCTACGAGCAGTACTTC.